A single sample is the source of the 10 T cell receptor beta chains below, sequenced in a study of cytomegalovirus exposure and HLA in healthy donors (dated by TCRdb to the late 2010s). The library was obtained by the immunoSEQ multiplex PCR assay. A mixture of 60 forward primers for TCR Vbeta segments and 13 reverse primers for TCR Jbeta segments was used in the multiplex PCR. The source is immuneACCESS, and TCRdb retained only in-frame sequences with V and J called. Part of the clones is not carried over; for the studies checked, unresolved V genes explain less than half of this, and the remainder is unexplained. This sample comprises some 100,000 clones, about 79% of them detected only once. The ten largest make up approximately 1.2% of the sample. Material: PBMCs. The receptors originated from a woman between 18 and 29 years old in good health and CMV-seronegative.

The sample holds one count of this clone. This chain uses TRBV5-1 with TRBJ2-2; D not resolved. Germline V gene sequence: CDR1 SGHRS, CDR2 YFSETQ. CDR3 size: 15 residues. Trimming took off 1 base at V and 1 base at J, with 8 bases between the two ends. This chain's CDR3 is CASSLIEENTGELFF. Here the CDR3 DNA reads TGCGCCAGCAGCTTGATCGAGGAGAACACCGGGGAGCTGTTTTTT.

This chain connects TRBV28 to TRBJ2-1; 10 nucleotides agree with TRBD1. Germline CDR1 and CDR2: MDHEN and SYDVKM. V lost 1 base, J lost 5 bases, and 2 bases stayed unmatched. CDR3 length: 15 residues. The DNA for the CDR3 is TGTGCCAGCAGTTTATTAGGGACAGGGGACAATGAGCAGTTCTTC. It is translated as CASSLLGTGDNEQFF.

CDR3 region: CASSETWGGNEQFF. The CDR3, as DNA: TGTGCCAGCAGTGAAACGTGGGGGGGCAATGAGCAGTTCTTC. The chain couples TRBV2 to TRBJ2-1, with 7 bases that match TRBD2. Germline V lookup: CDR1 SNHLY, CDR2 FYNNEI. The length of the CDR3 is 14 residues. V lost 2 bases and J lost 6; bases outside the gene matches: 4. The entire variable domain, with the rest obtained from reference TRBV2 and TRBJ2-1, is as follows: EPEVTQTPSHQVTQMGQEVILRCVPISNHLYFYWYRQILGQKVEFLVSFYNNEISEKSEIFDDQFSVERPDGSNFTLKIRSTKLEDSAMYFCASSETWGGNEQFFGPGTRLTVL.

This clone was found a few times. The chain combines TRBV4-1 with TRBJ1-1, with 7 bases identical to TRBD1. V was pared by 6 bases and J by 5 bases, with 9 bases of the junction left unmatched. The CDR3 consists of 14 residues. Germline V CDR1 and CDR2: MGHRA, YSYEKL. The CDR3 spells CASRSRQGATEAFF. CDR3 DNA: TGCGCCAGCAGGTCGAGACAGGGCGCGACTGAAGCTTTCTTT.

This chain connects TRBV5-1 to TRBJ2-5, with 7 positions matching TRBD2. Germline CDR1 and CDR2: SGHRS and YFSETQ. The V and J ends lost 1 base and 2 bases, in that order; junction bases with no gene match: 5. The CDR3 spans 15 residues. The CDR3 is CASSLPTGGQETQYF. DNA of the CDR3: TGCGCCAGCAGCTTGCCAACGGGGGGACAAGAGACCCAGTACTTC. Full variable domain (missing parts from reference TRBV5-1 and TRBJ2-5): KAGVTQTPRYLIKTRGQQVTLSCSPISGHRSVSWYQQTPGQGLQFLFEYFSETQRNKGNFPGRFSGRQFSNSRSEMNVSTLELGDSALYLCASSLPTGGQETQYFGPGTRLLVL.

This sequence joins TRBV13 and TRBJ2-1; 8 positions match TRBD2. After removal of 6 bases from V and 6 bases from J, the junction contained 10 bases not matched to a gene. This CDR3 has 15 amino acids. Germline loops: CDR1 PRHDT, CDR2 FYEKMQ (reference sequence). The CDR3 region is CASSPRLARCNEQFF. In DNA, the CDR3 is TGTGCCAGCAGTCCCCGACTAGCGAGGTGCAATGAGCAGTTCTTC.

The chain employs TRBV6-5 and TRBJ1-1; no definite D call. Deletions cut 5 bases from V and 2 bases from J, with 9 bases between. CDR3 length: 13 amino acids. Per germline, CDR1 MNHEY and CDR2 SVGAGI. The CDR3 loop is CASSEFENTEAFF. CDR3 DNA: TGTGCCAGCAGTGAGTTTGAAAACACTGAAGCTTTCTTT.

The chain employs TRBV7-2 and TRBJ2-3; possibly TRBD2 for D (6 bases). Germline V gene sequence: CDR1 SGHTA, CDR2 FQGNSA. This CDR3 region has 14 residues. Trimming shortened V by 5 bases and J by 6 bases, and 15 bases separated the two germline ends. The CDR3 DNA reads as TGTGCCAGCAGCGAGGACTATCTCTGGGATACGCAGTATTTT. It codes for CASSEDYLWDTQYF.

This clone was counted only a few times. The chain recombines TRBV4-1 with TRBJ2-3; no clear D. The CDR3 consists of 15 residues. Trimming took 0 bases from V and 0 from J, leaving 7 bases between them. CDR1 is MGHRA, CDR2 YSYEKL, per germline. CDR3 loop: CASSQEVRSTDTQYF. The CDR3 DNA follows: TGCGCCAGCAGCCAAGAAGTGCGCAGCACAGATACGCAGTATTTT.

This chain links TRBV7-9 with TRBJ1-6; unclear D gene. CDR1 and CDR2 from the germline V gene are SEHNR and FQNEAQ (reference sequence). The V end lost 1 base, the J end lost 4 bases, and 8 bases lay between the germline ends. This CDR3 comprises 15 residues. CDR3 DNA sequence: TGTGCCAGCAGCTTAGTCGCGGGATATAATTCACCCCTCCACTTT. This translates into CASSLVAGYNSPLHF.